Listed below are T cell receptor beta chains from one sample, sequenced in a study of T cell repertoires in cytomegalovirus infection. TCRdb re-called the reads with MiXCR, one entry per CDR3 protein. The sample shows approximately 170,000 distinct CDR3 sequences, roughly a sixth of them seen only once. The sequenced sample was CD8+ T cells from PBMCs. All receptors derive from a human donor in good health (CMV status not recorded). Some clones in this sample may be carry-over from other donors' samples. Both conserved end residues are part of each CDR3. The D gene is left open where the match is weak. Clone sizes are given selectively: once, few, many, or a class where the clone is expanded.

V: TRBV7-2
J: TRBJ2-5
D: TRBD1
size: few
CDR3: CASSYRDRVGETQYF
DNA: TGTGCCAGCAGCTATAGGGACAGGGTGGGGGAGACCCAGTACTTC

V: TRBV27
J: TRBJ1-6
D: TRBD1
size: NA
CDR3: CASRPGQGRSPLHF
DNA: TGTGCCAGCAGACCGGGACAGGGTCGGTCACCCCTCCACTTT

V: TRBV11-2
J: TRBJ2-7
D: TRBD2
size: few
CDR3: CASSHPGLGTIYEQYF
DNA: TGTGCCAGCAGCCATCCGGGACTAGGAACCATCTACGAGCAGTACTTC

V: TRBV28
J: TRBJ1-2
D: NA
size: NA
CDR3: CASRPLGGQYGYTF
DNA: TGTGCCAGCAGACCCCTGGGGGGGCAATATGGCTACACCTTC

V: TRBV7-2
J: TRBJ2-7
D: NA
size: few
CDR3: CASGPGVEQYF
DNA: TGTGCCAGCGGTCCAGGGGTCGAGCAGTACTTC

V: TRBV14
J: TRBJ2-5
D: NA
size: few
CDR3: CASSQGLEIGRETQYF
DNA: TGTGCCAGCAGCCAAGGGCTGGAGATCGGTCGTGAGACCCAGTACTTC

V: TRBV6-1
J: TRBJ2-7
D: NA
size: NA
CDR3: CASNGGLYEQYF
DNA: TGTGCCAGCAATGGGGGTCTCTACGAGCAGTACTTC

V: TRBV7-9
J: TRBJ2-5
D: NA
size: few
CDR3: CASSLGGQPQETQYF
DNA: TGTGCCAGCAGCTTAGGGGGACAACCCCAAGAGACCCAGTACTTC

V: TRBV15
J: TRBJ2-4
D: TRBD1
size: NA
CDR3: CATSLRDRGPVDIQYF
DNA: TGTGCCACCAGCCTCCGGGACAGGGGGCCGGTAGACATTCAGTACTTC

V: TRBV6-2/TRBV6-3
J: TRBJ2-4
D: NA
size: NA
CDR3: CASSVSGIQYF
DNA: TGTGCCAGCTCGGTTTCAGGCATTCAGTACTTC

V: TRBV28
J: TRBJ2-1
D: NA
size: NA
CDR3: CASSLLREAEQFF
DNA: TGTGCCAGCAGTTTATTGAGAGAGGCTGAGCAGTTCTTC

V: TRBV7-8
J: TRBJ1-6
D: NA
size: few
CDR3: CASSFRAGAYNSPLHF
DNA: TGTGCCAGCAGCTTCCGCGCGGGGGCATATAATTCACCCCTCCACTTT

V: TRBV7-6
J: TRBJ2-7
D: NA
size: NA
CDR3: CASSLLLGANEQYF
DNA: TGTGCCAGCAGCTTACTTTTAGGGGCCAACGAGCAGTACTTC

V: TRBV7-9
J: TRBJ1-2
D: NA
size: NA
CDR3: CASRTIYGYTF
DNA: TGTGCCAGCAGGACAATCTATGGCTACACCTTC

V: TRBV7-8
J: TRBJ1-6
D: NA
size: few
CDR3: CASSLDLLSSYNSPLHF
DNA: TGTGCCAGCAGCCTGGACCTACTTAGCTCCTATAATTCACCCCTCCACTTT

V: TRBV7-9
J: TRBJ2-7
D: NA
size: NA
CDR3: CASTPRGAYEQYF
DNA: TGTGCCAGCACACCACGGGGAGCCTACGAGCAGTACTTC

V: TRBV6-2/TRBV6-3
J: TRBJ2-7
D: TRBD2
size: NA
CDR3: CASSYRVAGGNEQYF
DNA: TGTGCCAGCAGTTATCGGGTTGCGGGAGGGAACGAGCAGTACTTC

V: TRBV20-1
J: TRBJ1-5
D: NA
size: few
CDR3: CSASSRVISNQPQHF
DNA: TGCAGTGCCTCCTCCCGGGTGATTAGCAATCAGCCCCAGCATTTT

V: TRBV7-2
J: TRBJ2-5
D: NA
size: few
CDR3: CASSLALAAQETQYF
DNA: TGTGCCAGCAGCTTAGCGTTAGCGGCCCAAGAGACCCAGTACTTC

V: TRBV6-5
J: TRBJ1-1
D: NA
size: NA
CDR3: CATLLGGGTEAFF
DNA: TGTGCCACCTTACTGGGGGGCGGAACTGAAGCTTTCTTT

V: TRBV7-2
J: TRBJ2-7
D: TRBD2
size: NA
CDR3: CASSLTGRSSYEQYF
DNA: TGTGCCAGCAGCTTGACCGGGAGGAGCTCCTACGAGCAGTACTTC

V: TRBV7-8
J: TRBJ2-1
D: NA
size: NA
CDR3: CASSLDYLYEQFF
DNA: TGTGCCAGCAGCTTAGACTACCTATATGAGCAGTTCTTC

V: TRBV20-1
J: TRBJ2-6
D: NA
size: NA
CDR3: CSARDRRPSGANVLTF
DNA: TGCAGTGCAAGAGACAGGAGACCCTCTGGGGCCAACGTCCTGACTTTC

V: TRBV4-3
J: TRBJ1-4
D: NA
size: NA
CDR3: CASSQDGESNEKLFF
DNA: TGCGCCAGCAGCCAAGATGGGGAATCTAATGAAAAACTGTTTTTT

V: TRBV12-3/TRBV12-4
J: TRBJ2-1
D: TRBD2
size: NA
CDR3: CASIATSGINEQFF
DNA: TGTGCCAGCATTGCGACTAGCGGTATAAATGAGCAGTTCTTC

V: TRBV29-1
J: TRBJ1-2
D: NA
size: few
CDR3: CSVEVSVNGYTF
DNA: TGCAGCGTTGAAGTATCGGTGAATGGCTACACCTTC

V: TRBV12-3/TRBV12-4
J: TRBJ1-5
D: TRBD1
size: NA
CDR3: CASSLVGTGSNQPQHF
DNA: TGTGCCAGCAGTTTAGTCGGGACAGGGAGCAATCAGCCCCAGCATTTT

V: TRBV7-3
J: TRBJ2-3
D: TRBD1
size: NA
CDR3: CASSSTGTGGLTDTQYF
DNA: TGTGCCAGCAGCTCTACCGGGACAGGGGGCCTAACAGATACGCAGTATTTT

V: TRBV7-9
J: TRBJ1-5
D: NA
size: NA
CDR3: CASSLAREENQPQHF
DNA: TGTGCCAGCAGCTTAGCGCGTGAAGAAAATCAGCCCCAGCATTTT

V: TRBV7-2
J: TRBJ1-6
D: TRBD1
size: NA
CDR3: CASSPDRRQNSPLHF
DNA: TGTGCCAGCAGCCCGGACAGGAGGCAGAATTCACCCCTCCACTTT

V: TRBV6-2/TRBV6-3
J: TRBJ2-7
D: NA
size: NA
CDR3: CASTPDGPREQYF
DNA: TGTGCCAGCACCCCGGACGGCCCTAGGGAGCAGTACTTC

V: TRBV19
J: TRBJ2-3
D: TRBD1
size: few
CDR3: CASKKQGAGDTQYF
DNA: TGTGCCAGTAAAAAACAGGGGGCAGGAGATACGCAGTATTTT

V: TRBV2
J: TRBJ2-7
D: TRBD1
size: few
CDR3: CATQGGEQYF
DNA: TGTGCCACACAGGGGGGCGAGCAGTACTTC

V: TRBV29-1
J: TRBJ1-3
D: TRBD1
size: NA
CDR3: CSVGEWTGGSGNTIYF
DNA: TGCAGCGTTGGAGAATGGACAGGGGGCTCTGGAAACACCATATATTTT

V: TRBV28
J: TRBJ1-2
D: TRBD1
size: many
CDR3: CASSLFSPSRDRDGYTF
DNA: TGTGCCAGCAGTTTATTCTCACCTTCCCGGGACAGGGATGGCTACACCTTC

V: TRBV7-9
J: TRBJ1-5
D: NA
size: NA
CDR3: CASSSDNQPQHF
DNA: TGTGCCAGCAGCTCAGATAACCAGCCCCAGCATTTT

V: TRBV29-1
J: TRBJ2-3
D: TRBD2
size: few
CDR3: CSVGSGGPDTQYF
DNA: TGCAGCGTTGGTAGCGGGGGGCCGGATACGCAGTATTTT

V: TRBV29-1
J: TRBJ1-5
D: TRBD1
size: few
CDR3: CSVGTGGDQPQHF
DNA: TGCAGCGTTGGGACAGGGGGGGATCAGCCCCAGCATTTT

V: TRBV7-8
J: TRBJ2-2
D: NA
size: NA
CDR3: CASSLTLGTGELFF
DNA: TGTGCCAGCAGCTTAACACTGGGCACCGGGGAGCTGTTTTTT

V: TRBV11-2
J: TRBJ2-7
D: TRBD1
size: NA
CDR3: CASSNSRQGDYEQYF
DNA: TGTGCCAGCAGCAATAGTCGACAGGGGGACTACGAGCAGTACTTC

V: TRBV10-3
J: TRBJ1-6
D: TRBD1
size: many
CDR3: CAISTGTGVSPLHF
DNA: TGTGCCATCAGTACCGGGACAGGGGTTTCACCCCTCCACTTT

V: TRBV4-1
J: TRBJ2-5
D: TRBD2
size: NA
CDR3: CASSPGLAVQETQYF
DNA: TGCGCCAGCAGTCCGGGACTAGCGGTCCAAGAGACCCAGTACTTC

V: TRBV12-3/TRBV12-4
J: TRBJ2-4
D: NA
size: once
CDR3: CASSSGLEEYF
DNA: TGTGCCAGCAGTTCGGGGCTGGAGGAGTACTTC

V: TRBV7-9
J: TRBJ2-7
D: NA
size: few
CDR3: CASSLSPGASYEQYF
DNA: TGTGCCAGCAGCTTAAGTCCCGGGGCTAGCTACGAGCAGTACTTC

V: TRBV28
J: TRBJ2-4
D: TRBD1
size: NA
CDR3: CASSLRVQGASGKNIQYF
DNA: TGTGCCAGCAGTTTAAGGGTACAGGGGGCGTCGGGCAAAAACATTCAGTACTTC

V: TRBV20-1
J: TRBJ1-1
D: TRBD1
size: NA
CDR3: CSAIDRGRTEAFF
DNA: TGCAGTGCTATTGACAGGGGAAGGACTGAAGCTTTCTTT